The clone carrying this T cell receptor (beta chain) was recorded a few times. Its matching antigen is unknown. Germline CDR1 reads DFQATT; CDR2 reads SNEGSKA (reference sequence). This CDR3 has 15 amino acids. J lost 2 bases, V lost 0 bases, and 3 bases had no gene match. Study findings and constraints: Tumor-infiltrating Treg TCR alpha and beta sequences overlapped most with tumor naive CD4+ T cells, then blood naive.

TCRdb fed the 5' RACE reads into MiXCR, producing one record per CDR3 protein. There are 35,000 to 50,000 distinct CDR3 sequences in the sample; 29% occur only once, and 3.7% lies in the top ten. The V call is TRBV20-1, the J call TRBJ2-7; 11 positions match TRBD1. Sequences were obtained from memory CD4+ T cells sorted from a lymph node. The subset was: memory CD4+ T cells, CD4+CD45RO+CD25-. This sequence originates from a female donor with breast cancer. CDR3 in amino acids: CSARDPGQGAYEQYF. The CDR3 bases are TGCAGTGCTAGAGATCCGGGACAGGGGGCCTACGAGCAGTACTTC.